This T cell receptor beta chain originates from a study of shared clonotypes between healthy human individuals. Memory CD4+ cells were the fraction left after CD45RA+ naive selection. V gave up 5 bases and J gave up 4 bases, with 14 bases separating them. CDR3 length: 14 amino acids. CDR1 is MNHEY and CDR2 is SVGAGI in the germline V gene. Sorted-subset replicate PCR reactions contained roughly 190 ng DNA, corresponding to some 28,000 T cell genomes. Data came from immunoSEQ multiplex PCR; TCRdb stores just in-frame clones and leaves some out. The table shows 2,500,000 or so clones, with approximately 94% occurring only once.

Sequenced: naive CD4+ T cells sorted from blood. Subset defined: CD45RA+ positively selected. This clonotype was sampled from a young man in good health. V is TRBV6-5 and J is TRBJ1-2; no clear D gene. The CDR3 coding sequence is TGTGCCAGCAGTCCAAACGTGGCGGTCTATGGCTACACCTTC. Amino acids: CASSPNVAVYGYTF.